Listed here are 8 T cell receptor beta chains from one sample, sequenced in a study of shared clonotypes between healthy human individuals (dated by TCRdb to the early 2020s). Library method: the immunoSEQ multiplex PCR assay. Held by TCRdb, this immuneACCESS table contains in-frame sequences only and omits some clones. Under half of the omission traces to an unresolved V gene where checked; the cause of the rest is unknown. This sample comprises 800,000 or so clones, just over 95% of them detected only once. Less than 0.25% of the sample comes from the top ten. CD8 naive samples were obtained by positive selection for CCR7 among CD45RO-negative cells, yielding a CD45RA+CCR7+ population from which TemRA cells were excluded. Material for sequencing was naive CD8+ T cells sorted from blood. The sample's cell subset or site label is to be understood as: CD45RA+CCR7+. The receptor set was obtained from a man aged 25-45 years in good health.

V usage is TRBV9 and J usage is TRBJ2-2; D assignment may be TRBD1 or TRBD2 (6 bases each). There are 17 residues in the CDR3. V was clipped by 4 bases and J by 4 bases, with 20 bases between them. Germline-derived CDR1 and CDR2 are SGDLS and YYNGEE. The CDR3 reads CASSPVLGGRSTGELFF. The CDR3 region has the DNA TGTGCCAGCAGCCCAGTCCTTGGGGGGCGCAGCACCGGGGAGCTGTTTTTT.

The rearrangement joins TRBV4-1 to TRBJ2-7; D gene uncertain. The CDR3 runs to 16 residues. The germline V and J ends were trimmed by 5 bases and 3 bases, with 20 bases remaining between them. CDR1 is MGHRA, CDR2 YSYEKL, per germline. The CDR3, as DNA: TGCGCCAGCAGCTCCCGGACCCTCGGAATGGACTACGAGCAGTACTTC. Its translation is CASSSRTLGMDYEQYF.

The rearrangement joins TRBV27 to TRBJ2-7; TRBD2 agrees at 7 bases. The V segment lost 3 bases and the J segment 2 bases; nucleotides outside the gene matches: 1. Germline lookup yields CDR1 MNHEY and CDR2 SMNVEV (reference sequence). CDR3 length equals 13 residues. The CDR3 coding sequence is TGTGCCAGCAGTTTCGGACTAGCCTACGAGCAGTACTTC. The encoded protein is CASSFGLAYEQYF.

The chain is built from TRBV18 and TRBJ2-3, with unresolved D. The CDR3 has 16 amino acids. The V gene lost 5 bases and the J gene lost 6 bases, with 21 bases spanning the gap. Per germline, CDR1 KGHSH and CDR2 LQKENI. CDR3 DNA: TGTGCCAGCTCAACAGAAACGACAATGACGGTGGATACGCAGTATTTT. Translating gives CASSTETTMTVDTQYF.

J is TRBJ2-7 and V is TRBV7-9; weak D call: TRBD2 (5 bases). The germline gives CDR1 SEHNR, CDR2 FQNEAQ (reference sequence). There are 16 residues in the CDR3. The germline V and J ends were trimmed by 6 bases and 2 bases, with 20 bases remaining between them. CDR3 protein: CASSSIMAGVPYEQYF. DNA for the CDR3: TGTGCCAGCAGTAGTATCATGGCGGGTGTCCCCTACGAGCAGTACTTC.

V and J are TRBV4-1 and TRBJ1-3; D is uncertain. The length of the CDR3 is 15 residues. V lost 0 bases and J 3 bases, leaving 9 bases between the germline ends. Per germline, CDR1 MGHRA and CDR2 YSYEKL. The CDR3 spells CASSQEPVNGNTIYF. CDR3 bases: TGCGCCAGCAGCCAAGAGCCCGTAAATGGAAACACCATATATTTT.

This chain joins TRBV4-1 and TRBJ2-2, with 10 bases matching TRBD1. CDR3 length: 15 amino acids. Germline V gene lookup returns CDR1 MGHRA and CDR2 YSYEKL. V trimming: 0 bases; J trimming: 7 bases; junction bases outside the gene matches: 2. This CDR3 reads CASSQEGTGVGELFF. The CDR3, as DNA: TGCGCCAGCAGCCAAGAAGGGACAGGGGTCGGGGAGCTGTTTTTT.

This clone was seen once. Other nucleotide sequences from this sample produce the same CDR3. This sequence joins TRBV7-9 and TRBJ2-7; D may be TRBD1 (6 bases). The CDR3 spans 14 residues. V was clipped by 3 bases and J by 0 bases, with 9 bases between them. CDR1 is SEHNR, CDR2 FQNEAQ, per germline (reference sequence). CDR3 amino acids: CASSLEDSSYEQYF. As DNA, the CDR3 is TGTGCCAGCAGCTTGGAGGACAGCTCCTACGAGCAGTACTTC.